A single sample is the source of the 11 T cell receptor beta chains below, sequenced in a study of T-cell reconstitution after alpha-beta-depleted transplantation in children. Unique molecular identifiers were used in preparing the TCRbeta library. TCRdb redid the calling of the PCR reads with MiXCR, one entry per CDR3 protein. In the table there are more than 450,000 distinct CDR3 sequences, approximately 16% of which are singletons. The input for sequencing was PBMCs from the stem cell graft donor, taken from the stem cell graft. The origin of the receptors is a human donor who donated a stem cell graft to a child with acute lymphoblastic leukemia.

The chain recombines TRBV12-3 or TRBV12-4 with TRBJ2-7; 8 bases fit TRBD1. The CDR3 consists of 15 residues. With V trimmed by 3 bases and J by 4 bases, 8 bases remained unmatched. CDR3 coding DNA: TGTGCCAGCAGTTTCTTCGGGACAGGTCTTTACGAGCAGTACTTC. This codes for CASSFFGTGLYEQYF.

This clonotype was seen only once. The J gene is TRBJ2-1, the V gene TRBV4-2, with 10 positions matching TRBD1. The trim removed 3 bases at V and 5 bases at J, leaving 7 bases unmatched. Germline CDR1 is LGHNA and CDR2 is YNFKEQ. The CDR3 spans 16 residues. In nucleotides, the CDR3 is TGTGCCAGCAGCCATGCTGTCGGGACAGGGGACAATGAGCAGTTCTTC. This encodes CASSHAVGTGDNEQFF.

This clonotype was counted a few times. This rearrangement joins TRBV4-1 to TRBJ1-6; D call uncertain. The CDR3 covers 14 residues. CDR1 and CDR2 from the germline V gene are MGHRA and YSYEKL. V lost 1 base and J 9 bases, leaving 10 bases between the germline ends. The CDR3 loop is CASSQVDSSSPLHF. The CDR3 DNA reads as TGCGCCAGCAGCCAAGTCGACTCGAGTTCACCCCTCCACTTT.

J is TRBJ2-7 and V is TRBV12-3 or TRBV12-4; 8 nucleotides line up with TRBD1. The V and J ends lost 5 bases and 6 bases, in that order; junction bases with no gene match: 12. This CDR3 comprises 15 residues. The CDR3 DNA sequence: TGTGCCAGCAGTCCATACTCGGGACAGGTCGGCGAGCAGTACTTC. Its protein is CASSPYSGQVGEQYF.

V is TRBV7-2 and J is TRBJ2-1; D may match TRBD1 or TRBD2 (5 bases each). The CDR3 is made up of 21 amino acids. Germline V gene sequence: CDR1 SGHTA, CDR2 FQGNSA. Trimming stripped 0 bases from V and 5 bases from J, with 29 bases between. The CDR3 here is CASSLAVDSGERPVPNNEQFF. CDR3 DNA: TGTGCCAGCAGCTTAGCGGTCGACAGCGGAGAGCGCCCAGTACCCAACAATGAGCAGTTCTTC.

This clonotype was seen a handful of times. The V call is TRBV29-1, the J call TRBJ2-7; D could derive from TRBD1 or TRBD2 (7 bases each). Trimming shortened V by 6 bases and J by 5 bases, and 20 bases separated the two germline ends. Germline assignment: CDR1 SQVTM and CDR2 ANQGSEA. This CDR3 region has 14 residues. CDR3 coding DNA: TGCAGCGTCCTATCACAGGGAGGGGGCCACGAGCAGTACTTC. It codes for CSVLSQGGGHEQYF.

A few counts support this clonotype. As DNA, the CDR3 is TGTGCCAGCAGTAGCGCCGGGACAGGGGCTCAGCCCCAGCATTTT. Translating it yields CASSSAGTGAQPQHF. The chain combines TRBV12-3 or TRBV12-4 with TRBJ1-5; the match to TRBD1 covers 10 bases. V gave up 5 bases and J gave up 6 bases; unmatched junction bases: 7. The CDR3 runs to 15 residues.

This clonotype has a count of ten or more. J is TRBJ2-5 and V is TRBV6-1, with 8 bases identical to TRBD2. CDR1 and CDR2 (germline): MNHNS, SASEGT. There are 16 residues in the CDR3. The V gene end was trimmed by 4 bases and the J gene end by 4 bases; junction bases not matched to a gene: 11. The CDR3 is CASSGTPSGSTETQYF. The DNA of the CDR3 is TGTGCCAGCAGTGGGACCCCCAGCGGGAGCACAGAGACCCAGTACTTC.

This clonotype appeared a few times. This chain uses TRBV11-2 with TRBJ2-4; a possible D gene is TRBD2 (6 bases). V dropped 0 bases and J dropped 7 bases, with 13 bases sitting between them. Germline V gives CDR1 SGHAT, CDR2 FQNNGV. The length of the CDR3 is 15 residues. The CDR3 DNA reads TGTGCCAGCAGCTTAGAACCGGGAGATGGGAACATTCAGTACTTC. Translating it yields CASSLEPGDGNIQYF.

This clonotype appeared a few times. This chain joins TRBV5-1 and TRBJ2-3; D remains unclear. The CDR3 spans 18 residues. With 1 base removed from V and 6 bases from J, the gap between germline ends came to 24 bases. CDR1 is SGHRS and CDR2 is YFSETQ in the germline V gene. The CDR3 is CASSLFSLVERKIDTQYF. CDR3 DNA sequence: TGCGCCAGCAGCTTGTTTTCCCTAGTGGAGAGAAAGATTGATACGCAGTATTTT.

CDR3 sequence reads: CASSVAGGSAYEQYF. The CDR3 nucleotides are TGTGCCAGCAGCGTAGCCGGAGGGTCCGCCTACGAGCAGTACTTC. V usage is TRBV9 and J usage is TRBJ2-7; possibly TRBD2 for D (6 bases). This CDR3 has 15 amino acids. V dropped 0 bases and J dropped 2 bases, with 12 bases sitting between them. Germline CDR1 and CDR2: SGDLS and YYNGEE.